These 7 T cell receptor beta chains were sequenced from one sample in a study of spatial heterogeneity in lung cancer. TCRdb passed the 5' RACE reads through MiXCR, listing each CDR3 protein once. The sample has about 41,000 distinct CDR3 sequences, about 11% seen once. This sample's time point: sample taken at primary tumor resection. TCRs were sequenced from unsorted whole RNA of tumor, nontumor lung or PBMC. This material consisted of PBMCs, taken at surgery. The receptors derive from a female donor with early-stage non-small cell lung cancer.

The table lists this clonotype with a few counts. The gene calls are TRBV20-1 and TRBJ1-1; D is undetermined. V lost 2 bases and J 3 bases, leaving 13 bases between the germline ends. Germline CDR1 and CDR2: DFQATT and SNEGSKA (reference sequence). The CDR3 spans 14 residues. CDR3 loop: CSARNDLWDTEAFF. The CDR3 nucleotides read TGCAGTGCTAGAAATGACCTTTGGGACACTGAAGCTTTCTTT.

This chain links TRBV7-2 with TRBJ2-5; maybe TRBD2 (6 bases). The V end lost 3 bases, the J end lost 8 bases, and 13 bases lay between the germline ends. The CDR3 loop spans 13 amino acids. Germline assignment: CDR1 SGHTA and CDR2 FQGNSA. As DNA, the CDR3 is TGTGCCAGCAGCTTGGGCGGGGAAAGTACCCAGTACTTC. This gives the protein CASSLGGESTQYF. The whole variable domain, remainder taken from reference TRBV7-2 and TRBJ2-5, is GAGVSQSPSNKVTEKGKDVELRCDPISGHTALYWYRQSLGQGLEFLIYFQGNSAPDKSGLPSDRFSAERTGGSVSTLTIQRTQQEDSAVYLCASSLGGESTQYFGPGTRLLVL.

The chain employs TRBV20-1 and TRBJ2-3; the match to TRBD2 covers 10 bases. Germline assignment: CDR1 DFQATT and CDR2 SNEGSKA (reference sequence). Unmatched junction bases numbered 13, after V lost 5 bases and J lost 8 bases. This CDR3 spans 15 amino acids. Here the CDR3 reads CSAHLAGDRGGTQYF. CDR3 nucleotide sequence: TGCAGTGCTCATCTAGCGGGGGACCGGGGTGGTACGCAGTATTTT.

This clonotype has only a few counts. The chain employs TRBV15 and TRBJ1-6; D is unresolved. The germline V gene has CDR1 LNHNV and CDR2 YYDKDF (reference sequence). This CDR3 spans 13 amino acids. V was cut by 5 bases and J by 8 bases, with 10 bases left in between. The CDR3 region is CATSPPAYSPLHF. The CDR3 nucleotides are TGTGCCACCAGCCCCCCGGCATATTCACCCCTCCACTTT.

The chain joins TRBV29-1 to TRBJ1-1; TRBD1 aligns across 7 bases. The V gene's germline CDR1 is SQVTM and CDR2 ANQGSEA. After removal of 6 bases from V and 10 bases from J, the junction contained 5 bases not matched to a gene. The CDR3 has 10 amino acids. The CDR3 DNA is TGCAGCGTAGACAGGGTAGGAGCTTTCTTT. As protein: CSVDRVGAFF.

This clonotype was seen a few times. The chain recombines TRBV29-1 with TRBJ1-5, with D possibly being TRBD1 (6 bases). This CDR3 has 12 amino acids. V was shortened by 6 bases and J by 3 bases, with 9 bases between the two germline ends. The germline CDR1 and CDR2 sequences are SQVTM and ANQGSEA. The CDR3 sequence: CSVGQLNQPQHF. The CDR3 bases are TGCAGCGTAGGACAGCTCAATCAGCCCCAGCATTTT.

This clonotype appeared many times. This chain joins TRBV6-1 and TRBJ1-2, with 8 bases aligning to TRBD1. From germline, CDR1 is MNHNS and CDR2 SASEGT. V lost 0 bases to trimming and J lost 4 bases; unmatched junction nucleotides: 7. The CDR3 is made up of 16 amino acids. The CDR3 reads CASSEALRTGSYGYTF. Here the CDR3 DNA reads TGTGCCAGCAGTGAAGCACTGCGGACAGGGAGCTATGGCTACACCTTC.